This TCR beta chain was identified during a study of T cell changes during pregnancy in multiple sclerosis. Sequencing used immunoSEQ multiplex PCR; TCRdb keeps in-frame clones, though not all of them. The sample comprises some 130,000 clones, less than 97% of which are singletons, and about 0.45% rests with the top ten. The CDR3 is 12 residues long. Germline assignment: CDR1 SGHKS and CDR2 YYEKEE (reference sequence). Trimming stripped 3 bases from V and 8 bases from J, with 11 bases between. The source was peripheral blood, collected after pregnancy. This receptor was taken from a female donor with multiple sclerosis, enrolled in a pregnancy study. The chain combines TRBV5-5 with TRBJ1-1; no firm D call. Written as DNA, the CDR3 is TGTGCCAGCAGCTCCGGACTGAGAGAAGCTTTCTTT. The encoded protein is CASSSGLREAFF.